Presented here are 7 T cell receptor beta chains from one specimen sequenced in a study of T cell repertoires in cytomegalovirus infection. Each CDR3 protein is one row after TCRdb ran MiXCR on the reads. The sample consists of approximately 910,000 distinct CDR3 sequences, approximately 33% of them appearing once. The antigens for these receptors are not known. Here the sequenced sample was cultured CD8+ T cells from PBMCs, taken from culture after CMV antigen stimulation. The receptor set was obtained from a human donor in good health (CMV status not recorded). Some clones in this sample may be carry-over from other donors' samples.

This clonotype was picked up a small number of times. The chain uses TRBV19 and TRBJ2-1, with D possibly matching TRBD2 (6 bases). CDR1 and CDR2 (germline): LNHDA, SQIVND (reference sequence). The length of the CDR3 is 15 residues. V lost 7 bases and J lost 8, with 21 bases in between. CDR3 sequence: CASNQPGLAPHEQFF. As DNA, the CDR3 is TGTGCCAGTAATCAGCCGGGACTGGCTCCTCATGAGCAGTTCTTC. The full variable domain, in which reference TRBV19 and TRBJ2-1 provide the parts outside the CDR3, is DGGITQSPKYLFRKEGQNVTLSCEQNLNHDAMYWYRQDPGQGLRLIYYSQIVNDFQKGDIAEGYSVSREKKESFPLTVTSAQKNPTAFYLCASNQPGLAPHEQFFGPGTRLTVL.

This clonotype came up many times. The chain has TRBV6-5 and TRBJ2-1, with TRBD1 matching 7 bases. Germline CDR1 MNHEY, CDR2 SVGAGI. The CDR3 contains 18 residues. The J segment lost 5 bases and the V segment lost 1 base, leaving 14 bases of the junction unmatched. The CDR3 DNA reads as TGTGCCAGCAGTTACTTCGTGACCGGGACAGAATCCGACAATGAGCAGTTCTTC. It yields the protein CASSYFVTGTESDNEQFF.

The V gene is TRBV6-1, the J gene TRBJ2-5; D gene uncertain. The V end was cut by 8 bases, the J end by 1 base, with 11 bases between. Per germline, CDR1 MNHNS and CDR2 SASEGT. The CDR3 is 13 residues long. Written as DNA, the CDR3 is TGTGCCAGCGGCGTCGGTCCCCAAGAGACCCAGTACTTC. Translating gives CASGVGPQETQYF.

This clonotype was counted a few times. The chain carries TRBV28 and TRBJ2-1; D is ambiguous. Trimming took 8 bases from V and 2 from J, leaving 7 bases between them. Germline-derived CDR1 and CDR2 are MDHEN and SYDVKM. CDR3 size: 12 residues. CDR3 sequence: CASATPYNEQFF. CDR3 DNA sequence: TGTGCCAGCGCCACCCCCTACAATGAGCAGTTCTTC.

This clonotype was observed many times. The rearrangement links TRBV7-2 to TRBJ2-2; perhaps TRBD1 as D (6 bases). V dropped 3 bases and J dropped 4 bases, with 15 bases sitting between them. Germline CDR1 reads SGHTA; CDR2 reads FQGNSA. This CDR3 region has 16 residues. CDR3 DNA sequence: TGTGCCAGCAGCTTCCCAGGACAGCTGAGCACCGGGGAGCTGTTTTTT. It encodes CASSFPGQLSTGELFF.

This clonotype has at least ten counts. The chain combines TRBV7-8 with TRBJ2-7, with no clear D. CDR1 SGHVS and CDR2 FQNEAQ come from the germline V gene. This CDR3 region has 14 residues. The V and J ends lost 1 base and 1 base respectively, with 8 bases between them. DNA for the CDR3: TGTGCCAGCAGCTTAGGGGTAGGGTCCTACGAGCAGTACTTC. Its protein product is CASSLGVGSYEQYF. The full variable domain, in which reference TRBV7-8 and TRBJ2-7 provide the parts outside the CDR3, is GAGVSQSPRYKVAKRGQDVALRCDPISGHVSLFWYQQALGQGPEFLTYFQNEAQLDKSGLPSDRFFAERPEGSVSTLKIQRTQQEDSAVYLCASSLGVGSYEQYFGPGTRLTVT.

The J gene is TRBJ2-3, the V gene TRBV7-8, with 7 nucleotides matching TRBD2. The V and J ends lost 4 bases and 2 bases, in that order; junction bases with no gene match: 6. CDR1 is SGHVS, CDR2 FQNEAQ, per germline. This CDR3 has 15 residues. The CDR3 coding sequence is TGTGCCAGCAGCTATAGGGACTACCCCACAGATACGCAGTATTTT. As protein: CASSYRDYPTDTQYF. Filled out from reference TRBV7-8 and TRBJ2-3, the complete variable domain reads GAGVSQSPRYKVAKRGQDVALRCDPISGHVSLFWYQQALGQGPEFLTYFQNEAQLDKSGLPSDRFFAERPEGSVSTLKIQRTQQEDSAVYLCASSYRDYPTDTQYFGPGTRLTVL.